This T cell receptor (beta chain) derives from a study of cytomegalovirus exposure and HLA in healthy donors. As for the study in general: Earlier sequencing of about 179 million T cells yielded approximately 120 million unique TCR beta sequences. Across a few hundred genotyped donors, about 86% landed in the Caucasian-associated ancestry cluster.

Germline V gene sequence: CDR1 SGHVS, CDR2 FQNEAQ. V lost 5 bases, J lost 0 bases, and 13 bases lay in between. The CDR3 spans 15 residues. This PCR relied on a set of 60 Vbeta primers and 13 Jbeta primers. The assay was immunoSEQ multiplex PCR, and TCRdb's table has in-frame clones only and misses some. The data show some 150,000 clones, about 80% seen once. The chain links TRBV7-8 to TRBJ1-1, with D possibly being TRBD1 (5 bases). Sequenced input: PBMCs. The sequence came from a man aged 35 to 55 in good health and CMV-seropositive. The CDR3 reads CASSPRAAMNTEAFF. CDR3 sequence (DNA): TGTGCCAGCAGCCCCAGGGCAGCTATGAACACTGAAGCTTTCTTT.